The clone carrying this T cell receptor beta chain was detected many times. Its antigen is currently unknown. The data belong to a study of T cells in Graves' hyperthyroidism and ophthalmopathy. Study results and caveats: Model predictions of ophthalmopathy came a median roughly 6.4 months before onset. Most clonotypes that expanded in the thyroid above 0.001 also showed up in blood.

The germline V gene has CDR1 MRHNA and CDR2 SNTAGT. J was trimmed by 5 bases and V by 6 bases; bases with no gene match: 4. The CDR3 is made up of 14 amino acids. The cohort's ophthalmopathy patients, a group with duration under 3 months, had a Clinical Activity Score of at least 3 and a NOSPECS grade of at least 4. About 10 ml of fresh peripheral blood supplied the PBMCs. Using RNA transcripts as the source, TCR beta CDR3 regions were amplified. During a first-round RT-PCR of the TCR CDR3, the HTBI primer set was used. TCRdb re-called the multiplex PCR reads with MiXCR, one entry per CDR3 protein. The sample contains 400,000 to 550,000 distinct CDR3 sequences, approximately 24% of which appear only once.

The source material was blood. The receptor was derived from a woman aged 25 to 39 with Graves' ophthalmopathy. The rearrangement joins TRBV6-4 to TRBJ2-2; TRBD1 matches 9 bases. The CDR3 region is CASSGTGRTGELFF. The CDR3 DNA reads as TGTGCCAGCAGCGGGACAGGGAGGACCGGGGAGCTGTTTTTT.